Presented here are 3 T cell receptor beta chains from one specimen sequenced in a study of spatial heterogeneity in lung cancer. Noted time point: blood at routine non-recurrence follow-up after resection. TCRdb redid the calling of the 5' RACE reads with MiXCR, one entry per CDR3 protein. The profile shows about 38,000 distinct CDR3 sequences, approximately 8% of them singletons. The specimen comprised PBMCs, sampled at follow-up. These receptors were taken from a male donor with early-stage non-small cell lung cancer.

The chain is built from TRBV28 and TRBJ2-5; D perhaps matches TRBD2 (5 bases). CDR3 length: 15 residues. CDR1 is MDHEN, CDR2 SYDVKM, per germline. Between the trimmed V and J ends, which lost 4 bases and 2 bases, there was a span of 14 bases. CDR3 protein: CASSSPSGEQETQYF. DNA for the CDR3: TGTGCCAGCAGTTCCCCCTCTGGGGAGCAAGAGACCCAGTACTTC.

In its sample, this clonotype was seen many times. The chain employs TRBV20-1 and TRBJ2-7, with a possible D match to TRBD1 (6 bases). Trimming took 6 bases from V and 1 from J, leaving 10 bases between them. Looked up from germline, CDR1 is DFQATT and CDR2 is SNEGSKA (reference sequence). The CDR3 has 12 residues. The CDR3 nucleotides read TGCAGTGCGCAGGGGCTTTCCTACGAGCAGTACTTC. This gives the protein CSAQGLSYEQYF.

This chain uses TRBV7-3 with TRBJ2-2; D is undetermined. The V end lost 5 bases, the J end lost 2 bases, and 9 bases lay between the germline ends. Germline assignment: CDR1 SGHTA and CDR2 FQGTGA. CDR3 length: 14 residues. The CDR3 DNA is TGTGCCAGCAGCCCTAGACATAACACCGGGGAGCTGTTTTTT. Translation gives CASSPRHNTGELFF.